This T cell receptor (beta chain) is from a study of T-cell reconstitution after alpha-beta-depleted transplantation in children. General study points: After transplant, at about two months, alpha-beta T cells were reportedly derived from several hundred expanded graft clones. A year had passed since transplant, and T-cell counts and diversity by then came mostly from newly produced T cells. Surviving thymic progenitors and recipient T cells were the source of high TCRbeta diversity at day 60 in some patients.

Only a few counts were recorded for this clonotype. What it recognizes is unknown. Molecular barcoding with unique molecular identifiers was used for the TCRbeta library. TCRdb recomputed calls from the PCR reads with MiXCR, one row per CDR3 protein. There are about 540,000 distinct CDR3 sequences in the sample; 27% occur only once, and 30% to 45% lies in the top ten. This TCR was recovered from a boy under three years old with Wiskott-Aldrich syndrome, due to receive a stem cell transplant. This sample comprised PBMCs, obtained before TCRalphabeta/CD19-depleted stem cell transplant.

CDR3 loop: CASSLDPRLAGANEQFF. Here the CDR3 DNA reads TGTGCCAGCAGCTTAGACCCAAGACTAGCGGGGGCCAATGAGCAGTTCTTC. The V call is TRBV11-2, the J call TRBJ2-1; 12 nucleotides agree with TRBD2. V was pared by 0 bases and J by 6 bases, with 6 bases of the junction left unmatched. This CDR3 is built from 17 residues. Germline-derived CDR1 and CDR2 are SGHAT and FQNNGV.